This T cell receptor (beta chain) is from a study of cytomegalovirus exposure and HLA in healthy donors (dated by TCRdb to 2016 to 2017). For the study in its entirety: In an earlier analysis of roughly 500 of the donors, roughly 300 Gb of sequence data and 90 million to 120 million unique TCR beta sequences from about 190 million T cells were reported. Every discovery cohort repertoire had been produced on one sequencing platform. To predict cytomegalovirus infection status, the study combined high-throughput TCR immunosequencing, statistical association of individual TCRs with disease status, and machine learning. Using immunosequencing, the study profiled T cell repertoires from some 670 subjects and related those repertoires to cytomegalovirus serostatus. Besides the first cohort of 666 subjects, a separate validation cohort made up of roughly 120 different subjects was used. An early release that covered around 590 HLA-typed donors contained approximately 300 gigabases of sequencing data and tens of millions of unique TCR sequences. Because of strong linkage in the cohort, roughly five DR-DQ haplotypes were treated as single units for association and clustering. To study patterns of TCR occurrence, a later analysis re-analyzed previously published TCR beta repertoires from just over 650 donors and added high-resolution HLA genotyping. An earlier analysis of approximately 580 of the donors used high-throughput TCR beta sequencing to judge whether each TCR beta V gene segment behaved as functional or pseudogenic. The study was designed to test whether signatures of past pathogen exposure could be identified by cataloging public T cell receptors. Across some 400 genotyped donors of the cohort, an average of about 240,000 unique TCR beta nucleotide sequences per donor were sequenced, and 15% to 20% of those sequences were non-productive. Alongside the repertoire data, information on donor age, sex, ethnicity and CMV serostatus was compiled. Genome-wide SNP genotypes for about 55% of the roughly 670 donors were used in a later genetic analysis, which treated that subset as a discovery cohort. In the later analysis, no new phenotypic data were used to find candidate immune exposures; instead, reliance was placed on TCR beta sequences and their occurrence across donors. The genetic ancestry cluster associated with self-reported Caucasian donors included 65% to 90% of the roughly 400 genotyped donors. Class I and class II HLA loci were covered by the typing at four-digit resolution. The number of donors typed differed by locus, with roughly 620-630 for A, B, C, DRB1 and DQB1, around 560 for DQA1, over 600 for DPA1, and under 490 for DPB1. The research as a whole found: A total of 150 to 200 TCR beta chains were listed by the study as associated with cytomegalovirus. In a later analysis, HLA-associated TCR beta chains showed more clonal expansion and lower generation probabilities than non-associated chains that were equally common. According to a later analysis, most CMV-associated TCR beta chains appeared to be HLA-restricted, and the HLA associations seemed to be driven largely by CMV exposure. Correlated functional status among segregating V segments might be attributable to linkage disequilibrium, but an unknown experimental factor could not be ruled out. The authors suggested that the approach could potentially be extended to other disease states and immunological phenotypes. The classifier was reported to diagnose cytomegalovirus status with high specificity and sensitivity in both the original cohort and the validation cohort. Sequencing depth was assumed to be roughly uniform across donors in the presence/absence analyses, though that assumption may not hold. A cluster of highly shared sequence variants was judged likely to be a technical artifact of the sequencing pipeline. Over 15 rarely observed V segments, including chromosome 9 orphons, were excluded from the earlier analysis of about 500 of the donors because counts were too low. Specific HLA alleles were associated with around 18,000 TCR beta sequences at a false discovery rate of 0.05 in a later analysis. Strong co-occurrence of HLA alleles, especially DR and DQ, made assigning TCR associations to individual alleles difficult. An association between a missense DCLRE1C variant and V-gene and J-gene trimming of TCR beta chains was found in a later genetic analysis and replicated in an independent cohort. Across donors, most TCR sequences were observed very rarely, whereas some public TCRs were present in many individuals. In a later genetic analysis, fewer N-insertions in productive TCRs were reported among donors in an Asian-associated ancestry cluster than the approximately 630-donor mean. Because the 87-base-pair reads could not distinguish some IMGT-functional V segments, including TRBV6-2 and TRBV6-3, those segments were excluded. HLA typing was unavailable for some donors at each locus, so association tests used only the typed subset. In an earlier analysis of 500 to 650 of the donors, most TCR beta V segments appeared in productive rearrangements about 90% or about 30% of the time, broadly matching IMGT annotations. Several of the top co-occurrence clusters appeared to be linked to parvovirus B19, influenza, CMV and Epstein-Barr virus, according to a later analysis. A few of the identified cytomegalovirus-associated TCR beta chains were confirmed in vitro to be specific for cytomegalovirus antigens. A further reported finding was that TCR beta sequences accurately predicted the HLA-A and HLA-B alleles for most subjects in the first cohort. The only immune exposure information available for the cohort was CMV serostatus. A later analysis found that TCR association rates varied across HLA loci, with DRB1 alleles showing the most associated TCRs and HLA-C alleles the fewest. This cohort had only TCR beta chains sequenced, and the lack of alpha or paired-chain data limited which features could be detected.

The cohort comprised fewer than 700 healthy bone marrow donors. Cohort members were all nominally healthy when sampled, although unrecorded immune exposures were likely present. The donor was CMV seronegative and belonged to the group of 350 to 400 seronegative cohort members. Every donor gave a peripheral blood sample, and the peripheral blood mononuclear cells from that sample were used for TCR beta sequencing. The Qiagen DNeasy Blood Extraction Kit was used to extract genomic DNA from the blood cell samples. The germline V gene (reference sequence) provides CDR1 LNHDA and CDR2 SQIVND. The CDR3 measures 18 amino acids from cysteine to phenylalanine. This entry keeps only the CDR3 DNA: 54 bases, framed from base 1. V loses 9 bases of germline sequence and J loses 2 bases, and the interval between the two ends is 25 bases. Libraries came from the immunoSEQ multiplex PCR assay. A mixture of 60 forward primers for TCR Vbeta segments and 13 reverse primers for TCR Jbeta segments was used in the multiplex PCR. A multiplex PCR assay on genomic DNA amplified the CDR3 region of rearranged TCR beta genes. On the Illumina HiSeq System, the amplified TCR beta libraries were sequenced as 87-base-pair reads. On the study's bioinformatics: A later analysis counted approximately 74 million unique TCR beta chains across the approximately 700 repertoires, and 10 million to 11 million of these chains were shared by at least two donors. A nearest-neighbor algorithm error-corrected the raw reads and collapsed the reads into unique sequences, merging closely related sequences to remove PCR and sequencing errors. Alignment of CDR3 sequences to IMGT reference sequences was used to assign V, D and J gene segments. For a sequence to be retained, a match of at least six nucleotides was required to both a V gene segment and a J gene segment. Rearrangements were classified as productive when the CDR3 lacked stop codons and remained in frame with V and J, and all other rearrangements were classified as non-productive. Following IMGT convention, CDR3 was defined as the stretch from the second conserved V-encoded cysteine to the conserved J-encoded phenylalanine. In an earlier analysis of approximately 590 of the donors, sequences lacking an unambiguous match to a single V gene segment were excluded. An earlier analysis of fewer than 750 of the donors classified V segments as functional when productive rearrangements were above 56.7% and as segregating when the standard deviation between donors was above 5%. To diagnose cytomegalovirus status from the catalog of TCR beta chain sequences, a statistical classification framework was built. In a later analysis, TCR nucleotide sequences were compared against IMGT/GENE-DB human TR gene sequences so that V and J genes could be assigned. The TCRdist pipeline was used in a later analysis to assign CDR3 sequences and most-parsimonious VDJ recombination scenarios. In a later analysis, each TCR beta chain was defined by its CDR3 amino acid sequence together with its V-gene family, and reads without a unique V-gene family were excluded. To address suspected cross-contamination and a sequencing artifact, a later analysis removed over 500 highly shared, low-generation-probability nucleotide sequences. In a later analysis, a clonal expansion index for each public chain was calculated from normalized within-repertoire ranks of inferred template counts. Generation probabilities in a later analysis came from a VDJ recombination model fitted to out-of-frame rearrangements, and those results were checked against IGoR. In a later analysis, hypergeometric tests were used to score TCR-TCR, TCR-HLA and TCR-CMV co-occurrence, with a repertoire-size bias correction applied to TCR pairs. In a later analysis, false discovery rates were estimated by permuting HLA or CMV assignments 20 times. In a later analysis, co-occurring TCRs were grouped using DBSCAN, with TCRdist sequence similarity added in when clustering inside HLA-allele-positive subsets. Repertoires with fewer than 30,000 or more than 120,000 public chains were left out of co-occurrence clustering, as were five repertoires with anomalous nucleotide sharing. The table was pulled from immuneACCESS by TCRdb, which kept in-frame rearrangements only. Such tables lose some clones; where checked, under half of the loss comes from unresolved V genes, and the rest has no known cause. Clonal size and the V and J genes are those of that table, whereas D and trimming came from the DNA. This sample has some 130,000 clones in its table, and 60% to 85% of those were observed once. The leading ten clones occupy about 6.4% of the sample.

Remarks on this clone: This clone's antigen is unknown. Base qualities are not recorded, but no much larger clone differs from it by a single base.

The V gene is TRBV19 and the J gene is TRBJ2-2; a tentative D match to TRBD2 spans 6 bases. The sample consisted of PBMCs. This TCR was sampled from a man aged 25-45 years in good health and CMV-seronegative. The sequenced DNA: TGTGCCAGCGATCCGGGACCCCAAGGGAGGCTAAACACCGGGGAGCTGTTTTTT. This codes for CASDPGPQGRLNTGELFF.